Shown below are 27 T cell receptor beta chains from a single sample sequenced in a study of control samples from healthy donors and cancer patients (dated by TCRdb to the early 2020s). Receptors were amplified or captured by the immunoSEQ multiplex PCR assay. The source is immuneACCESS, and TCRdb retained only in-frame sequences with V and J called. Part of the clones is not carried over; for the studies checked, unresolved V genes explain less than half of this, and the remainder is unexplained. This sample gives around 140,000 clones in total; under 95% of them show up just once. In total, the top ten clones hold about an eighth of the sample. The sample comprised blood. The receptors derive from a man in his forties in good health.

In DNA, the CDR3 is TGTGCCACCAGCAGAGATCACATAGCGGGAGCGAACACCGGGGAGCTGTTTTTT. Protein: CATSRDHIAGANTGELFF. The genes are TRBV15 and TRBJ2-2, with 9 nucleotides matching TRBD2. The CDR3 has 18 amino acids. Per germline, CDR1 LNHNV and CDR2 YYDKDF (reference sequence). V was clipped by 0 bases and J by 0 bases; unmatched bases: 5.

This chain joins TRBV5-8 and TRBJ1-2; D unresolved. The ends were cut back, 4 bases at V and 2 bases at J, with 6 bases in the middle. The CDR3 has 12 amino acids. Per germline, CDR1 SGHTS and CDR2 YDEGEE. CDR3 nucleotide sequence: TGTGCCAGCAGCCCTGACAACTATGGCTACACCTTC. This encodes CASSPDNYGYTF.

This clone showed up just once. The chain couples TRBV4-1 to TRBJ2-2; D gene uncertain. Trimming took 0 bases from V and 0 from J, leaving 5 bases between them. CDR3 length: 15 amino acids. Germline V gives CDR1 MGHRA, CDR2 YSYEKL. The CDR3 sequence is CASSQDLANTGELFF. CDR3 coding DNA: TGCGCCAGCAGCCAAGACTTAGCGAACACCGGGGAGCTGTTTTTT.

The chain couples TRBV5-1 to TRBJ2-7; 7 bases fit TRBD2. The CDR3 has 15 amino acids. J gave up 0 bases and V 4 bases, and 7 bases lay outside the gene matches. CDR1 is SGHRS, CDR2 YFSETQ, per germline. CDR3 amino acids: CASSQGGTSSYEQYF. The CDR3 DNA reads as TGCGCCAGCAGCCAGGGAGGGACCAGCTCCTACGAGCAGTACTTC.

In this sample, this clone turned up once. The rearrangement links TRBV6-1 to TRBJ2-2; 8 bases align to TRBD1. The V and J ends lost 1 base and 6 bases, in that order; junction bases with no gene match: 10. The germline V gene encodes CDR1 MNHNS and CDR2 SASEGT. This CDR3 spans 17 amino acids. The CDR3 region has the DNA TGTGCCAGCAGTGAAGTTTTCGGACAGGGAGGCGCCGGGGAGCTGTTTTTT. Translating it yields CASSEVFGQGGAGELFF.

The V gene is TRBV11-1, the J gene TRBJ2-3; TRBD1 agrees at 7 bases. V lost 4 bases, J lost 3 bases, and 10 bases stayed unmatched. The CDR3 covers 16 residues. Germline CDR1 reads SGHAT; CDR2 reads FQDESV (reference sequence). The CDR3 nucleotides read TGTGCCAGCAGCTATGGAGACAGGGTGTCGACAGATACGCAGTATTTT. Protein sequence: CASSYGDRVSTDTQYF. The entire variable domain, with the rest obtained from reference TRBV11-1 and TRBJ2-3, is as follows: EAEVAQSPRYKITEKSQAVAFWCDPISGHATLYWYRQILGQGPELLVQFQDESVVDDSQLPKDRFSAERLKGVDSTLKIQPAELGDSAMYLCASSYGDRVSTDTQYFGPGTRLTVL.

This chain links TRBV12-5 with TRBJ1-1; TRBD1 matches 7 bases. The V segment lost 1 base and the J segment 4 bases; nucleotides outside the gene matches: 6. Germline assignment: CDR1 LGHNT and CDR2 FRNRAP. The CDR3 has 15 amino acids. CDR3 DNA sequence: TGTGCTAGTGGTTTGGCAAGACAGGGAGGCACTGAAGCTTTCTTT. Protein: CASGLARQGGTEAFF. The full variable domain, its missing parts supplied by reference TRBV12-5 and TRBJ1-1, is DARVTQTPRHKVTEMGQEVTMRCQPILGHNTVFWYRQTMMQGLELLAYFRNRAPLDDSGMPKDRFSAEMPDATLATLKIQPSEPRDSAVYFCASGLARQGGTEAFFGQGTRLTVV.

J is TRBJ2-4 and V is TRBV12-3 or TRBV12-4; D call uncertain. V lost 5 bases, J lost 10 bases, and 9 bases lay in between. The length of the CDR3 is 11 residues. The CDR3 coding sequence is TGTGCCAGCAGTCCCGGAGCGATTCAGTACTTC. This encodes CASSPGAIQYF.

Concerning this clone: The junction and the germline gene differ at one end; a read error may be behind it. This rearrangement joins TRBV19 to TRBJ2-7, with D possibly TRBD2 on 7 matching bases. The germline gives CDR1 LNHDA, CDR2 SQIVND (reference sequence). CDR3 length: 14 residues. The DNA of the CDR3 is TGTGCCGGTAGTATTTCGGGGGGCTGGAACGAGCAGTACTTC. Translated: CAGSISGGWNEQYF.

This clone was found a few times. The chain employs TRBV6-5 and TRBJ1-4; no clear D. This CDR3 is 14 amino acids long. In germline, CDR1 is MNHEY, CDR2 SVGAGI. V lost 5 bases and J 6 bases, leaving 13 bases between the germline ends. CDR3: CASSPPGGDEKLFF. The CDR3 bases are TGTGCCAGCAGTCCCCCCGGTGGGGATGAAAAACTGTTTTTT.

V usage is TRBV25-1 and J usage is TRBJ1-1, with D possibly TRBD1 on 6 matching bases. The CDR3 has 8 amino acids. Germline lookup yields CDR1 MGHDK and CDR2 SYGVNS. This CDR3 is CAAGAAFF. CDR3 nucleotide sequence: TGTGCAGCGGGGGCGGCTTTCTTT.

This rearrangement joins TRBV5-6 to TRBJ1-6; perhaps TRBD1 as D (5 bases). Germline values: CDR1 SGHDT, CDR2 YYEEEE. The V end was cut by 7 bases, the J end by 4 bases, with 9 bases between. This CDR3 is built from 13 residues. CDR3 sequence: CASRGGYNSPLHF. The DNA of the CDR3 is TGTGCCAGCCGGGGGGGTTATAATTCACCCCTCCACTTT. Drawing the rest from reference TRBV5-6 and TRBJ1-6, the complete variable domain is DAGVTQSPTHLIKTRGQQVTLRCSPKSGHDTVSWYQQALGQGPQFIFQYYEEEERQRGNFPDRFSGHQFPNYSSELNVNALLLGDSALYLCASRGGYNSPLHFGNGTRLTVT.

V and J are TRBV5-1 and TRBJ1-1; D unclear. The V end lost 3 bases, the J end lost 10 bases, and 19 bases lay between the germline ends. This CDR3 comprises 14 residues. Per the germline V gene, CDR1 is SGHRS and CDR2 is YFSETQ. The CDR3 reads CASSSTGPTIGAFF. CDR3 nucleotide sequence: TGCGCCAGCAGCTCAACCGGGCCAACTATAGGAGCTTTCTTT.

The chain combines TRBV10-3 with TRBJ1-1, with 9 bases fitting TRBD1. This CDR3 region has 13 residues. Looked up from germline, CDR1 is ENHRY and CDR2 is SYGVKD. V was pared by 7 bases and J by 3 bases, with 3 bases of the junction left unmatched. CDR3 sequence: CAIKGQGYTEAFF. The CDR3 bases are TGTGCCATCAAAGGACAGGGGTACACTGAAGCTTTCTTT.

The chain has TRBV2 and TRBJ1-3; D perhaps matches TRBD1 (5 bases). CDR1 is SNHLY and CDR2 is FYNNEI in the germline V gene. The CDR3 length is 12 residues. V dropped 9 bases and J dropped 0 bases, with 6 bases sitting between them. CDR3 coding DNA: TGTGCCAGAGACAGCTCTGGAAACACCATATATTTT. Translation: CARDSSGNTIYF.

V gene TRBV27 combines with J gene TRBJ1-4; D gene ambiguous. The CDR3 totals 16 residues. Trimming removed 3 bases from V and 0 bases from J, with 11 bases in between. The germline gives CDR1 MNHEY, CDR2 SMNVEV (reference sequence). In nucleotides, the CDR3 is TGTGCCAGCAGTTTTGGTACACACACAACTAATGAAAAACTGTTTTTT. Translation gives CASSFGTHTTNEKLFF.

The chain has TRBV11-3 and TRBJ2-2; D may be TRBD2 (6 bases). In germline, CDR1 is SGHNT, CDR2 YENEEA. The V and J ends lost 1 base and 1 base respectively, with 10 bases between them. This CDR3 region has 16 residues. Here the CDR3 DNA reads TGTGCCAGCAGCTTAGGTCCTAGCGAGAACACCGGGGAGCTGTTTTTT. This encodes CASSLGPSENTGELFF.

The chain employs TRBV5-6 and TRBJ1-5; no firm D call. There are 14 residues in the CDR3. Germline V gene data show CDR1 as SGHDT and CDR2 as YYEEEE. V lost 2 bases, J lost 3 bases, and 9 bases lay in between. The CDR3 DNA sequence: TGTGCCAGCAGCTTTACTGGGGACAATCAGCCCCAGCATTTT. Translation gives CASSFTGDNQPQHF.

This clone was recorded only once. The chain carries TRBV5-1 and TRBJ2-2; D uncertain. CDR3 length: 14 amino acids. Per germline, CDR1 SGHRS and CDR2 YFSETQ. Deletions cut 0 bases from V and 4 bases from J, with 7 bases between. This CDR3 reads CASSLASGTGELFF. The CDR3 DNA sequence: TGCGCCAGCAGCTTGGCTTCGGGCACCGGGGAGCTGTTTTTT. Variable domain in full (rest from reference TRBV5-1 and TRBJ2-2): KAGVTQTPRYLIKTRGQQVTLSCSPISGHRSVSWYQQTPGQGLQFLFEYFSETQRNKGNFPGRFSGRQFSNSRSEMNVSTLELGDSALYLCASSLASGTGELFFGEGSRLTVL.

This clone was seen once. CDR3 protein: CASSDGTSGRNADTQYF. The CDR3 nucleotides are TGTGCCAGCAGCGACGGGACTAGCGGGAGGAACGCAGATACGCAGTATTTT. The chain couples TRBV9 to TRBJ2-3; 15 bases are a match to TRBD2. Per germline, CDR1 SGDLS and CDR2 YYNGEE. V gave up 3 bases and J gave up 4 bases; unmatched junction bases: 6. The CDR3 length is 17 residues.

This clone has just one count. This chain's CDR3 is CASSVQGEAYEQYF. The DNA of the CDR3 is TGTGCCAGCAGCGTACAGGGGGAGGCCTACGAGCAGTACTTC. The V gene is TRBV9, the J gene TRBJ2-7, with a weak D call TRBD1 (7 bases). Trimming took 1 base from V and 2 from J, leaving 10 bases between them. The germline gives CDR1 SGDLS, CDR2 YYNGEE. This CDR3 is 14 amino acids long.

The chain couples TRBV12-5 to TRBJ1-1; the D is unclear. CDR1 and CDR2 from the germline V gene are LGHNT and FRNRAP. This CDR3 has 14 amino acids. V lost 1 base and J lost 4, with 10 bases in between. The CDR3 DNA reads TGTGCTAGTGGTTTGGAGTCGGGGTTCACTGAAGCTTTCTTT. Protein product: CASGLESGFTEAFF.

J is TRBJ1-6 and V is TRBV5-1; D is possibly TRBD1 (6 bases). Trimming left V 4 bases short and J 1 base short, with 15 bases between. CDR3 size: 17 residues. Germline loops: CDR1 SGHRS, CDR2 YFSETQ. The CDR3 is CASSEGGGLSYNSPLHF. CDR3 in DNA: TGCGCCAGCAGCGAAGGAGGGGGGTTGTCCTATAATTCACCCCTCCACTTT.

The rearrangement joins TRBV7-9 to TRBJ2-1; 15 positions match TRBD2. This CDR3 spans 19 amino acids. V gave up 6 bases and J gave up 2 bases; unmatched junction bases: 11. Germline lookup yields CDR1 SEHNR and CDR2 FQNEAQ (reference sequence). Written as DNA, the CDR3 is TGTGCCAGCAGTCAACCGGGACTAGCGGGGGGTGCCCCCTACAATGAGCAGTTCTTC. Amino acid sequence: CASSQPGLAGGAPYNEQFF.

The genes are TRBV29-1 and TRBJ2-5, with 8 bases lining up with TRBD1. Germline loops: CDR1 SQVTM, CDR2 ANQGSEA. The CDR3 is 15 residues long. Losses at the gene ends were 1 base for V and 2 bases for J; bases not matched to a gene: 6. This CDR3 is CSVEAWGQAQETQYF. CDR3 DNA sequence: TGCAGCGTTGAAGCGTGGGGACAGGCTCAAGAGACCCAGTACTTC.

The V call is TRBV24-1, the J call TRBJ2-5; no definite D call. Trimming took 7 bases from V and 2 from J, leaving 10 bases between them. CDR3 length: 13 residues. CDR1 and CDR2 from the germline V gene are KGHDR and SFDVKD. Here the CDR3 reads CATSLGEQETQYF. CDR3 nucleotides: TGTGCCACCAGCCTGGGCGAGCAAGAGACCCAGTACTTC.

This rearrangement joins TRBV28 to TRBJ1-5; weak D call: TRBD1 (6 bases). Germline assignment: CDR1 MDHEN and CDR2 SYDVKM. CDR3 length: 12 amino acids. The V gene lost 6 bases and the J gene lost 5 bases, with 8 bases spanning the gap. CDR3 loop: CASSTGYQPQHF. DNA of the CDR3: TGTGCCAGCAGCACAGGGTATCAGCCCCAGCATTTT.